Below are 23 T cell receptor beta chains sequenced from a single sample in a study of T cells in Graves' hyperthyroidism and ophthalmopathy. Amplification yielded TCR beta CDR3 regions, with RNA transcripts as the source. A set of HTBI primers served as the primers for a first-round RT-PCR of the TCR CDR3. TCRdb independently ran MiXCR on the multiplex PCR reads; one entry per CDR3 protein. Here the sample spans roughly 400,000 distinct CDR3 sequences, around an eighth being singletons. Material: blood. The receptor set was obtained from a man aged 50 to 60 with Graves' ophthalmopathy.

The CDR3 sequence is CASSLGTYDEQYF. CDR3 DNA: TGTGCCAGCAGCTTAGGGACCTACGACGAGCAGTACTTC. V gene TRBV7-4 combines with J gene TRBJ2-7; D remains ambiguous. Trimming removed 1 base from V and 5 bases from J, with 9 bases in between. CDR3 size: 13 residues. CDR1 and CDR2 from the germline V gene are SGHVT and SQSDAQ.

The chain has TRBV2 and TRBJ1-4, with a tentative D call TRBD1 (5 bases). The CDR3 is 14 amino acids. Germline V CDR1 and CDR2: SNHLY, FYNNEI. Trimming cost V 2 bases and J 4 bases, with 8 bases left between them. In DNA form, the CDR3 reads TGTGCCAGCAGTGAACGACAGTTTAATGAAAAACTGTTTTTT. Its protein product is CASSERQFNEKLFF.

This clonotype was observed a handful of times. This clone may be a read error of a much larger clone one base away. Likely a read error: the CDR3 ends without its conserved phenylalanine or tryptophan. The CDR3 DNA reads as TGCAGTGCTAGAGATCTCAGAGGGGGCAATCAGCCCCAGCATCTT. Residues: CSARDLRGGNQPQHL. The V call is TRBV20-1, the J call TRBJ1-5; tentatively, D is TRBD1 (5 bases). This CDR3 is built from 15 residues. Germline V gene sequence: CDR1 DFQATT, CDR2 SNEGSKA (reference sequence). The germline V and J ends were trimmed by 0 bases and 2 bases, with 11 bases remaining between them.

At least ten counts were recorded for this clonotype. The chain links TRBV6-1 to TRBJ2-7; no reliable D call. The CDR3 runs to 15 residues. The germline CDR1 and CDR2 sequences are MNHNS and SASEGT. V was cut by 5 bases and J by 4 bases, with 18 bases left in between. The CDR3 DNA is TGTGCCAGCAGTTTCAAAGCCGTTGTCTCATACGAGCAGTACTTC. Amino acids: CASSFKAVVSYEQYF.

The chain employs TRBV20-1 and TRBJ2-2; D not certain. There are 17 residues in the CDR3. The germline gives CDR1 DFQATT, CDR2 SNEGSKA (reference sequence). V was pared by 2 bases and J by 2 bases, with 18 bases between. CDR3 sequence: CSARSSWASGNTGELFF. DNA of the CDR3: TGCAGTGCTAGATCCTCCTGGGCTAGTGGAAACACCGGGGAGCTGTTTTTT.

V is TRBV4-1 and J is TRBJ2-7, with 9 bases lining up with TRBD1. CDR3 length: 15 amino acids. Germline loops: CDR1 MGHRA, CDR2 YSYEKL. The trim removed 3 bases at V and 7 bases at J, leaving 10 bases unmatched. As DNA, the CDR3 is TGCGCCAGCAGCCACCGGGACAGGGACCGACGGGAGCAGTACTTC. Amino acids: CASSHRDRDRREQYF.

The table lists this clonotype with a few counts. Germline is not matched at one junction end, which may reflect a read error. The J gene is TRBJ2-7, the V gene TRBV12-3 or TRBV12-4; 7 nucleotides line up with TRBD2. The CDR3 consists of 19 residues. The CDR3, as DNA: TGTGCCAGCGGTTTACATATCGGAGGTAATGGGGCTAGCGGATACGAGCAGTACTTC. Protein product: CASGLHIGGNGASGYEQYF.

The chain uses TRBV5-6 and TRBJ2-4, with 10 nucleotides matching TRBD1. Trimming removed 4 bases from V and 7 bases from J; junction bases left unmatched: 8. Germline V gives CDR1 SGHDT, CDR2 YYEEEE. This CDR3 spans 15 amino acids. CDR3 region: CASSADTGQGNIQYF. DNA for the CDR3: TGTGCCAGCAGCGCGGATACGGGACAGGGGAACATTCAGTACTTC. Using reference TRBV5-6 and TRBJ2-4 for the parts outside the CDR3, the full variable domain is DAGVTQSPTHLIKTRGQQVTLRCSPKSGHDTVSWYQQALGQGPQFIFQYYEEEERQRGNFPDRFSGHQFPNYSSELNVNALLLGDSALYLCASSADTGQGNIQYFGAGTRLSVL.

This clonotype was counted many times. V and J are TRBV28 and TRBJ1-2, with D unclear. Germline-derived CDR1 and CDR2 are MDHEN and SYDVKM. There are 13 residues in the CDR3. Trimming pared 7 bases from V and 5 bases from J, leaving 14 bases between. The CDR3 reads CASTLAGGYGYTF. In DNA, the CDR3 is TGTGCCAGCACTCTGGCGGGAGGGTATGGCTACACCTTC.

The V and J genes are TRBV6-1 and TRBJ2-6; D is unresolved. Germline loops: CDR1 MNHNS, CDR2 SASEGT. This CDR3 spans 14 amino acids. The V gene lost 8 bases and the J gene lost 2 bases, with 10 bases spanning the gap. CDR3 sequence reads: CASQRYPGANVLTF. The CDR3 nucleotides read TGTGCCAGCCAACGCTACCCTGGGGCCAACGTCCTGACTTTC.

The chain links TRBV29-1 to TRBJ2-5; 7 nucleotides line up with TRBD2. After removal of 0 bases from V and 5 bases from J, the junction contained 9 bases not matched to a gene. The CDR3 runs to 15 residues. Looked up from germline, CDR1 is SQVTM and CDR2 is ANQGSEA. The CDR3 here is CSVEDPVRELETQYF. The CDR3, as DNA: TGCAGCGTTGAAGATCCGGTGCGGGAGCTTGAGACCCAGTACTTC.

This clonotype came up many times. The V call is TRBV11-3, the J call TRBJ2-7, with D possibly matching TRBD2 (6 bases). Germline CDR1 SGHNT, CDR2 YENEEA. The V and J ends lost 1 base and 3 bases respectively, with 10 bases between them. The CDR3 spans 14 residues. The CDR3 here is CASSLGGVDYEQYF. Written as DNA, the CDR3 is TGTGCCAGCAGCTTAGGCGGGGTGGACTACGAGCAGTACTTC.

V is TRBV6-2 or TRBV6-3 and J is TRBJ2-7, with TRBD2 matching 12 bases. This CDR3 is built from 13 residues. Germline V CDR1 and CDR2: MNHEY, SVGEGT. J was trimmed by 4 bases and V by 6 bases; bases with no gene match: 1. CDR3 nucleotides: TGTGCCAGCAGGACTAGCGGGAGATACGAGCAGTACTTC. This sequence encodes CASRTSGRYEQYF.

On this clonotype: One base away lies a much larger clone, so this may be a sequencing read error. The chain employs TRBV12-3 or TRBV12-4 and TRBJ2-5, with TRBD1 as a possible D gene (6 bases). Trimming took off 4 bases at V and 5 bases at J, with 17 bases between the two ends. The CDR3 runs 15 residues. The CDR3 reads CASSSMLGRGETQYF. DNA for the CDR3: TGTGCCAGCAGTTCCATGTTGGGCAGGGGCGAGACCCAGTACTTC.

The J gene is TRBJ1-2, the V gene TRBV19; TRBD1 might be the D (5 bases). V was clipped by 5 bases and J by 8 bases, with 21 bases between them. The germline gives CDR1 LNHDA, CDR2 SQIVND (reference sequence). The CDR3 covers 15 residues. The CDR3: CASSHRSGLGVGYTF. The CDR3 region has the DNA TGTGCCAGTAGTCACCGATCCGGCCTAGGGGTCGGCTACACCTTC.

The chain combines TRBV7-9 with TRBJ2-3, with 10 bases identical to TRBD1. This CDR3 has 17 residues. CDR1 and CDR2 (germline): SEHNR, FQNEAQ (reference sequence). The junction had 8 bases not matched to a gene; V was cut back by 5 bases and J by 0 bases. Here the CDR3 reads CASSKKTGGKSTDTQYF. In nucleotides, the CDR3 is TGTGCCAGCAGCAAAAAGACAGGGGGCAAGAGCACAGATACGCAGTATTTT.

The chain links TRBV6-1 to TRBJ1-5; 8 bases match TRBD1. The CDR3 is 17 amino acids. Germline V gene lookup returns CDR1 MNHNS and CDR2 SASEGT. Trimming took 6 bases from V and 0 from J; bases not matched to a gene: 10. CDR3 amino acids: CASRTGVPSYSNQPQHF. As DNA, the CDR3 is TGTGCCAGCAGGACAGGGGTCCCCTCTTATAGCAATCAGCCCCAGCATTTT.

The V and J genes are TRBV7-9 and TRBJ2-5; D assignment may be TRBD1 or TRBD2 (5 bases each). V was pared by 5 bases and J by 1 base, with 11 bases between. Looked up from germline, CDR1 is SEHNR and CDR2 is FQNEAQ (reference sequence). The CDR3 has 14 residues. In nucleotides, the CDR3 is TGTGCCAGCAGCAAGGGACGGTTCCAAGAGACCCAGTACTTC. Its protein is CASSKGRFQETQYF.

Ten or more counts support this clonotype. The V call is TRBV5-1, the J call TRBJ2-7; 7 bases align to TRBD1. The CDR3 loop spans 15 amino acids. Germline V gives CDR1 SGHRS, CDR2 YFSETQ. J gave up 2 bases and V 4 bases, and 9 bases lay outside the gene matches. The CDR3 sequence: CASSSRQGSPYEQYF. The CDR3 DNA follows: TGCGCCAGCAGCAGCAGACAGGGCTCCCCCTACGAGCAGTACTTC.

At least ten counts were recorded for this clonotype. The CDR3 DNA follows: TGTGCCATCAGTGATCTAGCCTTGGAGCAGTACTTC. This encodes CAISDLALEQYF. The chain couples TRBV10-3 to TRBJ2-7; possibly TRBD2 for D (5 bases). V lost 3 bases and J lost 7, with 10 bases in between. Germline V gene data show CDR1 as ENHRY and CDR2 as SYGVKD. The CDR3 extends over 12 amino acids.

This chain joins TRBV6-1 and TRBJ2-1; D perhaps matches TRBD2 (6 bases). The CDR3 sequence is 16 residues long. The V end was cut by 1 base, the J end by 11 bases, with 21 bases between. CDR1 MNHNS and CDR2 SASEGT come from the germline V gene. CDR3 amino acids: CASSEEPQRVEYKQFF. The CDR3 DNA sequence: TGTGCCAGCAGTGAAGAACCACAGCGGGTTGAGTATAAGCAGTTCTTC.

The table lists this clonotype with many counts. The chain couples TRBV18 to TRBJ2-7; 9 positions agree with TRBD1. V was clipped by 3 bases and J by 2 bases; unmatched bases: 8. CDR1 KGHSH and CDR2 LQKENI come from the germline V gene. The CDR3 sequence is 16 residues long. CDR3 bases: TGTGCCAGCTCACCCCCGCTGGGACAGGGAACCTACGAGCAGTACTTC. Translated, it gives CASSPPLGQGTYEQYF.

This clonotype was counted between two and nine times. The chain carries TRBV7-9 and TRBJ2-2; D assignment may be TRBD1 or TRBD2 (5 bases each). Looked up from germline, CDR1 is SEHNR and CDR2 is FQNEAQ (reference sequence). The CDR3 is 15 amino acids. The ends were cut back, 0 bases at V and 3 bases at J, with 8 bases in the middle. For the CDR3, the DNA is TGTGCCAGCAGCTTAGCGGGGACGGACACCGGGGAGCTGTTTTTT. It specifies CASSLAGTDTGELFF. The entire variable domain, with the rest obtained from reference TRBV7-9 and TRBJ2-2, is as follows: DTGVSQNPRHKITKRGQNVTFRCDPISEHNRLYWYRQTLGQGPEFLTYFQNEAQLEKSRLLSDRFSAERPKGSFSTLEIQRTEQGDSAMYLCASSLAGTDTGELFFGEGSRLTVL.